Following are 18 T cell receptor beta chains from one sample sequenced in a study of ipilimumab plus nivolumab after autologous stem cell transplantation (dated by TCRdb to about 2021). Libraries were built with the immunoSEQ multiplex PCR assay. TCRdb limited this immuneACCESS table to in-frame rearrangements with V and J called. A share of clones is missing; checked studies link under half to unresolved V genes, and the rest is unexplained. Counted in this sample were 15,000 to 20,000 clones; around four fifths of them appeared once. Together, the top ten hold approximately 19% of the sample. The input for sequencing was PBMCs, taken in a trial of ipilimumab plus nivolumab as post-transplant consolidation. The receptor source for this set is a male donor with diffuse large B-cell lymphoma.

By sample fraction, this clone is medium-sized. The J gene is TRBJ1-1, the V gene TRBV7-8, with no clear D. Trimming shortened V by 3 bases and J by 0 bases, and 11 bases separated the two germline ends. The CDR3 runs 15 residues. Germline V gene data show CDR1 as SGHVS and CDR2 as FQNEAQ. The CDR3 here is CASSLMDLMNTEAFF. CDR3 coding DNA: TGTGCCAGCAGCTTGATGGACCTAATGAACACTGAAGCTTTCTTT.

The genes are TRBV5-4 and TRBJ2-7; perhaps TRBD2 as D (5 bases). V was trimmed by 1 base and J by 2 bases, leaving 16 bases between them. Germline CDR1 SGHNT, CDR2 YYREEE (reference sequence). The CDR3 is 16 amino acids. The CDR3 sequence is CASSLSAGVMAYEQYF. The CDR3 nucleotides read TGTGCCAGCAGCTTGTCGGCGGGCGTAATGGCCTACGAGCAGTACTTC.

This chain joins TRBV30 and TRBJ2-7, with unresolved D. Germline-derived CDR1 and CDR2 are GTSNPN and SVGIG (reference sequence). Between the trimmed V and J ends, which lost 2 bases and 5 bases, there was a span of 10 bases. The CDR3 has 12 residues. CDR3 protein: CAWSFRLDEQYF. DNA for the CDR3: TGTGCCTGGAGTTTTCGGCTTGACGAGCAGTACTTC.

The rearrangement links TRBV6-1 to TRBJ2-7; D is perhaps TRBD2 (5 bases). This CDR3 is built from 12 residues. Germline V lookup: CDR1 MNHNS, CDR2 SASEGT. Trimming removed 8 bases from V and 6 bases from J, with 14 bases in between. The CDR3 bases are TGTGCCAGCCTTGAGGGTACCCGCGAGCAGTACTTC. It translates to CASLEGTREQYF.

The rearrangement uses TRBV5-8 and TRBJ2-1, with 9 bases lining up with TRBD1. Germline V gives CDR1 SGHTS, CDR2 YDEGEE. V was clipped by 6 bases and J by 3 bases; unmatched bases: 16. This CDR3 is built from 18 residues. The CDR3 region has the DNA TGTGCCAGCACCAAACCCTTCGTAGGGACAGGGAACTACAATGAGCAGTTCTTC. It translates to CASTKPFVGTGNYNEQFF.

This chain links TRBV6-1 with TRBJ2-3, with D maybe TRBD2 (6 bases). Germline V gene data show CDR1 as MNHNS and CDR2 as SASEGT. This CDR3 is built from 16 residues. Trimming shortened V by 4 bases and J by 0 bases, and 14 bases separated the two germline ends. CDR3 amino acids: CASSVLVGGSTDTQYF. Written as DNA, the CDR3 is TGTGCCAGCAGTGTTCTCGTAGGAGGGAGCACAGATACGCAGTATTTT.

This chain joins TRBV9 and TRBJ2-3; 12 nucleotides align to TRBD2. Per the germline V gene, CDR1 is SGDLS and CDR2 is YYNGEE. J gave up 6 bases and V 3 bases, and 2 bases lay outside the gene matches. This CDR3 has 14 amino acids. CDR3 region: CASSASGRADTQYF. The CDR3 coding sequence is TGTGCCAGCAGCGCTAGCGGGAGGGCTGATACGCAGTATTTT.

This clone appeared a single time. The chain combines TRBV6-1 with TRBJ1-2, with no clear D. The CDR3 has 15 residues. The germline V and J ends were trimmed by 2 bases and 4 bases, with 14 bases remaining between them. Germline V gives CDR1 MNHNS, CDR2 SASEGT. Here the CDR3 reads CASSETQRVGYGYTF. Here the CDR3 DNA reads TGTGCCAGCAGTGAAACGCAAAGGGTCGGCTATGGCTACACCTTC.

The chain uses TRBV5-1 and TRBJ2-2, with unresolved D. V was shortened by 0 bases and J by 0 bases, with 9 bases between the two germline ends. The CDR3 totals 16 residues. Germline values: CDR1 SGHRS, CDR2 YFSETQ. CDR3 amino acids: CASSLGRAPNTGELFF. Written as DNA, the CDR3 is TGCGCCAGCAGCTTGGGAAGAGCGCCGAACACCGGGGAGCTGTTTTTT.

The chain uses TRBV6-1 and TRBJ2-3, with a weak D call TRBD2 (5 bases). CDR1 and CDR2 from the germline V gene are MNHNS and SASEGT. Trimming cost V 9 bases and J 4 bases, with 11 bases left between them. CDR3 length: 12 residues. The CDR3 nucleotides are TGTGCCAGTGTCCCCGGGGCAGATACGCAGTATTTT. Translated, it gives CASVPGADTQYF.

Written as DNA, the CDR3 is TGTGCCAGTAGTCTAAAGACTAGCGGGACTGCGAACACCGGGGAGCTGTTTTTT. Its protein product is CASSLKTSGTANTGELFF. V is TRBV19 and J is TRBJ2-2, with 11 bases that match TRBD2. Germline V gives CDR1 LNHDA, CDR2 SQIVND (reference sequence). The CDR3 is 18 residues long. After removal of 5 bases from V and 0 bases from J, the junction contained 8 bases not matched to a gene.

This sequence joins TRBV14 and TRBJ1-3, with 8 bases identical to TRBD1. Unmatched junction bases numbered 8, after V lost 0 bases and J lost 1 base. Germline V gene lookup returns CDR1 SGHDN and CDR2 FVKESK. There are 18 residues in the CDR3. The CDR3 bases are TGTGCCAGCAGCCAAGACGAACGGGACAGGAATTCTGGAAACACCATATATTTT. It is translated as CASSQDERDRNSGNTIYF.

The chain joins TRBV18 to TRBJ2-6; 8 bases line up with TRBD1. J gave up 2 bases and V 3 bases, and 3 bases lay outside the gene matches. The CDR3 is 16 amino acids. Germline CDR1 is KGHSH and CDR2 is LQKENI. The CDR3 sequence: CASSPLTGAGANVLTF. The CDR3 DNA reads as TGTGCCAGCTCACCTCTGACAGGGGCTGGGGCCAACGTCCTGACTTTC.

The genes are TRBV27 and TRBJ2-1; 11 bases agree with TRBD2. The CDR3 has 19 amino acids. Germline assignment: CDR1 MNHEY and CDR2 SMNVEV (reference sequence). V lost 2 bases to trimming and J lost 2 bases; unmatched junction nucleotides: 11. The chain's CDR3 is CASSLMGRLAGGPYNEQFF. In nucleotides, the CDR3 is TGTGCCAGCAGTTTAATGGGACGTCTAGCGGGGGGTCCCTACAATGAGCAGTTCTTC.

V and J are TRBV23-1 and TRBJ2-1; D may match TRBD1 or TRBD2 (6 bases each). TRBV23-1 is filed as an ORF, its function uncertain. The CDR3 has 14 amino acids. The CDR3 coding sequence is TGCGTCAACCCGAAGGGGGGCCTATGGATTGAGCAGTTCTTC. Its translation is CVNPKGGLWIEQFF.

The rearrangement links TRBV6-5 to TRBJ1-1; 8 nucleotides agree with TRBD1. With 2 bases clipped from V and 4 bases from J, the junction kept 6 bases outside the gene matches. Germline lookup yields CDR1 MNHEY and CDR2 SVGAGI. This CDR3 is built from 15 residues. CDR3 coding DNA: TGTGCCAGCAGTTACACTACAACAGGGGGCACTGAAGCTTTCTTT. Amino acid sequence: CASSYTTTGGTEAFF.

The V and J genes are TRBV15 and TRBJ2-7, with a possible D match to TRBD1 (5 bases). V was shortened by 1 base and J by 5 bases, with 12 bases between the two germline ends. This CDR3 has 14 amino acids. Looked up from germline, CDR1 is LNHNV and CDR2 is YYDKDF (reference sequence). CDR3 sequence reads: CATSRVQGTDEQYF. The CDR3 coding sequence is TGTGCCACCAGCAGAGTTCAGGGAACGGACGAGCAGTACTTC.

The CDR3 sequence is CASSLGGNVNTEAFF. The CDR3 DNA follows: TGCGCCAGCAGCCTGGGCGGGAACGTGAACACTGAAGCTTTCTTT. V gene TRBV5-1 combines with J gene TRBJ1-1, with D uncertain. This CDR3 is 15 amino acids long. V was shortened by 4 bases and J by 0 bases, with 13 bases between the two germline ends. CDR1 is SGHRS, CDR2 YFSETQ, per germline.